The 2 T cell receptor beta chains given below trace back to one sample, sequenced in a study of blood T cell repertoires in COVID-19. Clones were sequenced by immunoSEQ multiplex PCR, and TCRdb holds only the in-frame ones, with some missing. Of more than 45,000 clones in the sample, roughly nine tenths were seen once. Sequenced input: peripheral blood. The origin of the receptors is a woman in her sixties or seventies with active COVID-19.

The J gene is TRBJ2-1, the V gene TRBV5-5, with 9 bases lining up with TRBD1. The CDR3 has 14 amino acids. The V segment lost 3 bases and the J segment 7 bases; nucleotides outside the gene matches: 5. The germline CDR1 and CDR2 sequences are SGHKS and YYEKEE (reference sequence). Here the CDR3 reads CASSSGTGWNEQFF. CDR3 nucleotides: TGTGCCAGCAGCTCTGGGACAGGGTGGAATGAGCAGTTCTTC.

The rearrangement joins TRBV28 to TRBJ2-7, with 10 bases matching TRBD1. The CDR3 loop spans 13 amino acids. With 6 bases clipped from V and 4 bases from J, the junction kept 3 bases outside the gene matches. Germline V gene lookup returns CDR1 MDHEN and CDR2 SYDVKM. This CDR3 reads CASRGQGRYEQYF. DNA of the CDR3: TGTGCCAGCAGGGGACAGGGGAGGTACGAGCAGTACTTC.